This passage covers 16 T cell receptor beta chains from one sample sequenced in a study of T-cell reconstitution after alpha-beta-depleted transplantation in children. Researchers prepared the TCRbeta library using unique molecular identifiers, the study reports. TCRdb recomputed calls from the PCR reads with MiXCR, one row per CDR3 protein. The table has 150,000 to 200,000 distinct CDR3 sequences, 11% seen once. The sample was PBMCs, taken before TCRalphabeta/CD19-depleted stem cell transplant. All receptors derive from a boy between 2 and 10 years old with acute myeloid leukemia, due to receive a stem cell transplant.

This clonotype was seen many times. CDR3 DNA sequence: TGCGCCAGCAGCATTGGGGGACAGGGCTACAATGAGCAGTTCTTC. This encodes CASSIGGQGYNEQFF. This chain joins TRBV5-1 and TRBJ2-1; 9 nucleotides line up with TRBD1. J lost 3 bases, V lost 4 bases, and 5 bases had no gene match. This CDR3 has 15 residues. Germline CDR1 SGHRS, CDR2 YFSETQ.

This clonotype came up many times. V usage is TRBV5-1 and J usage is TRBJ2-1, with D possibly being TRBD1 (5 bases). This CDR3 spans 14 amino acids. Per germline, CDR1 SGHRS and CDR2 YFSETQ. V lost 0 bases to trimming and J lost 4 bases, with 8 bases between them. The CDR3: CASSLGDRYNEQFF. The CDR3 DNA sequence: TGCGCCAGCAGCTTGGGCGACAGATACAATGAGCAGTTCTTC.

This clonotype has a count of ten or more. V gene TRBV5-1 combines with J gene TRBJ1-1, with D possibly being TRBD1 (6 bases). The CDR3 runs to 14 residues. Trimming removed 0 bases from V and 5 bases from J, with 11 bases in between. Per the germline V gene, CDR1 is SGHRS and CDR2 is YFSETQ. The CDR3 coding sequence is TGCGCCAGCAGCTTGGAACAGGGAAGAACTGAAGCTTTCTTT. Residues: CASSLEQGRTEAFF.

This clonotype was found many times. V usage is TRBV20-1 and J usage is TRBJ2-1; 9 positions agree with TRBD1. V lost 6 bases, J lost 2 bases, and 8 bases stayed unmatched. There are 15 residues in the CDR3. CDR1 and CDR2 (germline): DFQATT, SNEGSKA (reference sequence). CDR3 loop: CSAYNRDRAYNEQFF. CDR3 coding DNA: TGCAGTGCCTACAACCGGGACAGGGCCTACAATGAGCAGTTCTTC.

This clonotype was picked up many times. The chain is built from TRBV5-1 and TRBJ2-1; 7 nucleotides line up with TRBD1. The CDR3 contains 13 residues. The ends lost 2 bases at V and 7 bases at J; junction bases unmatched: 3. The V gene's germline CDR1 is SGHRS and CDR2 YFSETQ. This CDR3 is CASSFQGVNEQFF. For the CDR3, the DNA is TGCGCCAGCAGCTTTCAGGGGGTGAATGAGCAGTTCTTC.

This clonotype came up many times. The chain's CDR3 is CSARDWVREMSSYNEQFF. The CDR3 DNA reads TGCAGTGCTAGAGATTGGGTACGGGAAATGAGCTCCTACAATGAGCAGTTCTTC. The V call is TRBV20-1, the J call TRBJ2-1, with a possible D match to TRBD2 (5 bases). The CDR3 has 18 residues. Per germline, CDR1 DFQATT and CDR2 SNEGSKA (reference sequence). Between the trimmed V and J ends, which lost 0 bases and 0 bases, there was a span of 18 bases.

This clonotype was counted at least ten times. The V and J genes are TRBV12-1 and TRBJ1-2. TRBV12-1 is designated a pseudogene. CDR3 length: 13 amino acids. CDR3 nucleotide sequence: TGTGCCAGCAGCCTAGCCGCGGGCGATGGCTACACCTTC. Translation: CASSLAAGDGYTF.

CDR3: CASSPSGGWTGELFF. The CDR3 region has the DNA TGTGCCAGCAGCCCTAGCGGGGGGTGGACCGGGGAGCTGTTTTTT. The J gene is TRBJ2-2, the V gene TRBV2, with 11 bases identical to TRBD2. V was clipped by 6 bases and J by 5 bases; unmatched bases: 5. CDR3 size: 15 residues. Per germline, CDR1 SNHLY and CDR2 FYNNEI.

This clonotype was picked up many times. The genes are TRBV5-4 and TRBJ2-1; 9 bases are a match to TRBD2. V lost 1 base, J lost 2 bases, and 13 bases stayed unmatched. CDR3 length: 19 amino acids. Per the germline V gene, CDR1 is SGHNT and CDR2 is YYREEE (reference sequence). The CDR3, as DNA: TGTGCCAGCAGCTTGATAGCAGGAGCGGGGGGACCCCCCTACAATGAGCAGTTCTTC. Protein sequence: CASSLIAGAGGPPYNEQFF. Full variable domain (outside the CDR3, taken from reference TRBV5-4 and TRBJ2-1): ETGVTQSPTHLIKTRGQQVTLRCSSQSGHNTVSWYQQALGQGPQFIFQYYREEENGRGNFPPRFSGLQFPNYSSELNVNALELDDSALYLCASSLIAGAGGPPYNEQFFGPGTRLTVL.

This chain joins TRBV27 and TRBJ2-6; 11 nucleotides line up with TRBD2. Per germline, CDR1 MNHEY and CDR2 SMNVEV (reference sequence). V lost 4 bases, J lost 0 bases, and 5 bases stayed unmatched. The CDR3 is 18 residues long. CDR3 coding DNA: TGTGCCAGCAGTTCCGGGACTAGCGGTTACTCTGGGGCCAACGTCCTGACTTTC. Translation: CASSSGTSGYSGANVLTF.

Concerning this clonotype itself: With a much larger clone just one base away, this may be a read error. The rearrangement links TRBV4-2 to TRBJ2-5; D gene uncertain. Germline V gene sequence: CDR1 LGHNA, CDR2 YNFKEQ. The length of the CDR3 is 15 residues. The CDR3 loop reads CASSQVRRVQETQSF. The CDR3 DNA reads TGTGCCAGCAGCCAAGTACGAAGGGTTCAGGAGACCCAGTCCTTC.

This clonotype was detected only a few times. The chain is built from TRBV29-1 and TRBJ2-2; D is possibly TRBD2 (6 bases). Germline lookup yields CDR1 SQVTM and CDR2 ANQGSEA. This CDR3 has 13 amino acids. The ends were cut back, 6 bases at V and 1 base at J, with 9 bases in the middle. The DNA of the CDR3 is TGCAGCGTAGGACTACTGAACACCGGGGAGCTGTTTTTT. Translation: CSVGLLNTGELFF.

This clonotype was picked up many times. This chain uses TRBV12-3 or TRBV12-4 with TRBJ2-7, with D possibly being TRBD1 or TRBD2 (5 bases each). CDR3 size: 15 residues. V lost 10 bases and J lost 1, with 20 bases in between. This CDR3 is CAIRTRCGGSYEQYV. The CDR3 DNA reads as TGTGCCATCCGGACGAGGTGTGGGGGATCCTACGAGCAGTACGTC.

Ten or more counts support this clonotype. This rearrangement joins TRBV24-1 to TRBJ2-5, with D possibly being TRBD1 (5 bases). CDR1 KGHDR and CDR2 SFDVKD come from the germline V gene. V was pared by 4 bases and J by 5 bases, with 10 bases between. This CDR3 spans 13 amino acids. The CDR3 loop reads CATSERGGETQYF. The DNA of the CDR3 is TGTGCCACCAGTGAAAGGGGTGGGGAGACCCAGTACTTC.

This clonotype was detected many times. The rearrangement joins TRBV10-2 to TRBJ2-2; D unclear. Germline CDR1 is WSHSY and CDR2 is SAAADI. The CDR3 runs to 14 residues. The V gene lost 5 bases and the J gene lost 4 bases, with 11 bases spanning the gap. The CDR3 nucleotides read TGCGCCAGCAGTATGTGGTCGATCACCGGGGAGCTGTTTTTT. Protein product: CASSMWSITGELFF.

This clonotype was recorded at least ten times. This rearrangement joins TRBV3-1 to TRBJ2-5; D not certain. Looked up from germline, CDR1 is LGHDT and CDR2 is YNNKEL (reference sequence). Deletions cut 1 base from V and 5 bases from J, with 5 bases between. The CDR3 has 12 amino acids. CDR3 sequence reads: CASSQGLETQYF. The CDR3 DNA sequence: TGTGCCAGCAGCCAAGGGTTGGAGACCCAGTACTTC.